One and the same sample provided the 22 T cell receptor beta chains below, sequenced in a study of human T cells and chemical hapten exposure. Documented time point: patch test 2, 6 weeks after DPC sensitization. Indicated treatment: therapeutic diphenylcyclopropenone sensitization with weekly scalp DPC. TCRdb reprocessed the RACE reads via MiXCR and lists one record per CDR3 protein. The sample has about 69,000 distinct CDR3 sequences, 9% to 12% seen once. This specimen was whole blood, taken in connection with sensitization to the hapten diphenylcyclopropenone (DPC). The receptors were gathered from a woman aged 45-60 years with alopecia areata. Some clones in this sample may be carry-over from other donors' samples.

The chain carries TRBV11-3 and TRBJ2-5, with 11 bases that match TRBD1. This CDR3 spans 15 amino acids. J was trimmed by 4 bases and V by 5 bases; bases with no gene match: 6. From germline, CDR1 is SGHNT and CDR2 YENEEA. This chain's CDR3 is CASSRTGTGGETQYF. The CDR3 DNA sequence: TGTGCCAGCAGCCGAACCGGGACAGGGGGAGAGACCCAGTACTTC.

The sample holds a few counts of this clonotype. The V gene is TRBV20-1, the J gene TRBJ2-5, with a possible D match to TRBD1 (5 bases). The V and J ends lost 7 bases and 1 base respectively, with 13 bases between them. Germline CDR1 DFQATT, CDR2 SNEGSKA (reference sequence). This CDR3 spans 13 amino acids. The CDR3 protein is CSGDSRLQETQYF. Written as DNA, the CDR3 is TGCAGTGGCGACAGCCGACTCCAAGAGACCCAGTACTTC.

This clonotype was counted between two and nine times. The chain uses TRBV2 and TRBJ2-3; tentative D call: TRBD2 (6 bases). The CDR3 consists of 16 residues. The V and J ends lost 7 bases and 0 bases respectively, with 17 bases between them. Looked up from germline, CDR1 is SNHLY and CDR2 is FYNNEI. The CDR3 DNA is TGTGCCAGCACCTGGGACGTCGGGAGTAGCACAGATACGCAGTATTTT. The encoded protein is CASTWDVGSSTDTQYF.

This clonotype was seen a handful of times. The V and J genes are TRBV6-1 and TRBJ2-1; 7 bases map to TRBD2. V was pared by 2 bases and J by 4 bases, with 8 bases of the junction left unmatched. Germline CDR1 and CDR2: MNHNS and SASEGT. CDR3 length: 16 amino acids. The DNA for the CDR3 is TGTGCCAGCAGTGAATCCCCAGCGGGATATTACAATGAGCAGTTCTTC. Its translation: CASSESPAGYYNEQFF.

A remark on this clonotype: Here the CDR3 omits its conserved ending phenylalanine or tryptophan, so a read error is the likely source. The rearrangement uses TRBV7-3 and TRBJ2-3, with 7 bases fitting TRBD2. Per the germline V gene, CDR1 is SGHTA and CDR2 is FQGTGA. CDR3 size: 15 residues. V lost 5 bases, J lost 2 bases, and 7 bases stayed unmatched. CDR3 sequence: CASSQAGLNTDTQYY. The CDR3 DNA reads as TGTGCCAGCAGCCAAGCGGGACTTAACACAGATACGCAGTATTAT.

This clonotype was counted many times. The rearrangement uses TRBV29-1 and TRBJ2-3; D not resolved. From germline, CDR1 is SQVTM and CDR2 ANQGSEA. V dropped 0 bases and J dropped 5 bases, with 6 bases sitting between them. The CDR3 is made up of 12 amino acids. The CDR3 DNA reads TGCAGCGTTGAAGATCAGCAAGATACGCAGTATTTT. It yields the protein CSVEDQQDTQYF.

The V gene is TRBV2, the J gene TRBJ2-7, with a tentative D call TRBD2 (5 bases). The CDR3 runs 15 residues. V lost 1 base to trimming and J lost 3 bases, with 13 bases between them. The germline V gene has CDR1 SNHLY and CDR2 FYNNEI. CDR3 bases: TGTGCCAGCAGTGAAGAAAAAATTCGGGGCTACGAGCAGTACTTC. It codes for CASSEEKIRGYEQYF.

This clonotype was detected many times. The chain is built from TRBV24-1 and TRBJ2-1; D not resolved. The CDR3 length is 13 residues. V dropped 2 bases and J dropped 3 bases, with 4 bases sitting between them. Per the germline V gene, CDR1 is KGHDR and CDR2 is SFDVKD. CDR3 in DNA: TGTGCCACCAGTGATTGGCGCTACAATGAGCAGTTCTTC. Translating gives CATSDWRYNEQFF.

This clonotype was seen ten or more times. The CDR3 region is CSAGGAGGMETQYF. The CDR3 DNA reads as TGCAGCGCGGGAGGAGCGGGAGGAATGGAGACCCAGTACTTC. J is TRBJ2-5 and V is TRBV29-1, with 9 bases that match TRBD2. The germline V gene has CDR1 SQVTM and CDR2 ANQGSEA. The J segment lost 5 bases and the V segment lost 7 bases, leaving 11 bases of the junction unmatched. The CDR3 covers 14 residues.

Only one count was recorded for this clonotype. The J gene is TRBJ1-1, the V gene TRBV3-1, with 7 bases fitting TRBD1. The trim removed 5 bases at V and 5 bases at J, leaving 14 bases unmatched. Looked up from germline, CDR1 is LGHDT and CDR2 is YNNKEL (reference sequence). There are 16 residues in the CDR3. CDR3 coding DNA: TGTGCCAGCAGCACTCGGGTGGGCAGGGGGATGACTGAAGCTTTCTTT. As protein: CASSTRVGRGMTEAFF.

This clonotype came up a few times. The chain couples TRBV5-1 to TRBJ2-3; D possibly corresponds to TRBD2 (5 bases). Trimming cost V 4 bases and J 8 bases, with 11 bases left between them. This CDR3 comprises 12 residues. Germline loops: CDR1 SGHRS, CDR2 YFSETQ. CDR3 coding DNA: TGCGCCAGCAGCAAGACCCGGGGTACGCAGTATTTT. Its translation: CASSKTRGTQYF. The variable domain in full, completed from reference TRBV5-1 and TRBJ2-3, reads KAGVTQTPRYLIKTRGQQVTLSCSPISGHRSVSWYQQTPGQGLQFLFEYFSETQRNKGNFPGRFSGRQFSNSRSEMNVSTLELGDSALYLCASSKTRGTQYFGPGTRLTVL.

In its sample, this clonotype was seen many times. The rearrangement uses TRBV7-9 and TRBJ2-3; tentatively, D is TRBD1 (5 bases). This CDR3 has 14 residues. Germline CDR1 is SEHNR and CDR2 is FQNEAQ (reference sequence). The germline V and J ends were trimmed by 3 bases and 2 bases, with 9 bases remaining between them. The CDR3 protein is CASSFAGNTDTQYF. In nucleotides, the CDR3 is TGTGCCAGCAGCTTCGCAGGGAACACAGATACGCAGTATTTT.

This chain connects TRBV5-1 to TRBJ2-1; D not resolved. The ends were cut back, 7 bases at V and 10 bases at J, with 18 bases in the middle. The CDR3 is made up of 13 amino acids. Germline-derived CDR1 and CDR2 are SGHRS and YFSETQ. In DNA, the CDR3 is TGCGCCAGCGGAGAGGAGCCGCTTGGGGAGCAGTTCTTC. Translation gives CASGEEPLGEQFF.

This clonotype was seen more than once but under ten times. The chain joins TRBV7-9 to TRBJ2-4, with D perhaps matching TRBD1 or TRBD2 (5 bases each). The CDR3 totals 14 residues. CDR1 is SEHNR and CDR2 is FQNEAQ in the germline V gene (reference sequence). Trimming left V 1 base short and J 8 bases short, with 12 bases between. CDR3 coding DNA: TGTGCCAGCAGCTTAGGGGGGATGGTGTACATTCAGTACTTC. Translation gives CASSLGGMVYIQYF.

In its sample, this clonotype was seen a few times. The rearrangement joins TRBV9 to TRBJ1-1, with D possibly matching TRBD1 (5 bases). V dropped 4 bases and J dropped 2 bases, with 15 bases sitting between them. This CDR3 spans 15 amino acids. The germline CDR1 and CDR2 sequences are SGDLS and YYNGEE. The CDR3 loop is CASSPGPGGNTEAFF. As DNA, the CDR3 is TGTGCCAGCAGCCCGGGACCGGGGGGAAACACTGAAGCTTTCTTT.

This clonotype was found a few times. The rearrangement uses TRBV5-1 and TRBJ2-2; no clear D. The CDR3 totals 14 residues. Per germline, CDR1 SGHRS and CDR2 YFSETQ. Deletions cut 0 bases from V and 0 bases from J, with 3 bases between. The CDR3 sequence is CASSLASNTGELFF. The CDR3 bases are TGCGCCAGCAGCTTGGCTTCGAACACCGGGGAGCTGTTTTTT. The whole variable domain, remainder taken from reference TRBV5-1 and TRBJ2-2, is KAGVTQTPRYLIKTRGQQVTLSCSPISGHRSVSWYQQTPGQGLQFLFEYFSETQRNKGNFPGRFSGRQFSNSRSEMNVSTLELGDSALYLCASSLASNTGELFFGEGSRLTVL.

This clonotype appeared many times. V and J are TRBV29-1 and TRBJ2-3, with a possible D match to TRBD1 (8 bases). The CDR3 totals 16 residues. V dropped 6 bases and J dropped 2 bases, with 21 bases sitting between them. Per germline, CDR1 SQVTM and CDR2 ANQGSEA. The CDR3 sequence: CSVGQGLSPATDTQYF. The CDR3 DNA sequence: TGCAGCGTCGGACAGGGACTATCCCCTGCCACAGATACGCAGTATTTT.

In the case of this clonotype: Just one base apart from a much larger clone, this may be a read error. The J gene is TRBJ1-1, the V gene TRBV6-1; no reliable D call. The germline gives CDR1 MNHNS, CDR2 SASEGT. CDR3 length equals 14 residues. In nucleotides, the CDR3 is TGTGCCAGCAGTGTCTCACAAGGGAACATTGAAGCTTTCTTT. Translated: CASSVSQGNIEAFF.

The table lists this clonotype with a count of one. The rearrangement links TRBV4-1 to TRBJ2-5; D unclear. CDR1 is MGHRA, CDR2 YSYEKL, per germline. The germline V and J ends were trimmed by 4 bases and 4 bases, with 7 bases remaining between them. CDR3 length: 12 residues. CDR3 residues: CASSLNGETQYF. DNA of the CDR3: TGCGCCAGCAGCCTCAACGGAGAGACCCAGTACTTC.

The CDR3 nucleotides read TGCAGTGCTAGGACAGCGGGCCTTGGGGCCAACGTCCTGACTTTC. Translated, it gives CSARTAGLGANVLTF. The chain is built from TRBV20-1 and TRBJ2-6, with D possibly matching TRBD2 (6 bases). The CDR3 totals 15 residues. Deletions cut 3 bases from V and 3 bases from J, with 12 bases between. CDR1 DFQATT and CDR2 SNEGSKA come from the germline V gene (reference sequence).

Remarks on this clonotype: The junction and the germline gene differ at one end; a read error may be behind it. The chain is built from TRBV6-1 and TRBJ1-6, with 7 bases that match TRBD1. Germline CDR1 reads MNHNS; CDR2 reads SASEGT. The CDR3 consists of 17 residues. The CDR3 DNA sequence: TGTGCCAGCAGTGAATTCAGGGCGACAGGGACGAATTCACACCTCCACTTT. Protein product: CASSEFRATGTNSHLHF.

This clonotype appeared many times. V gene TRBV5-5 combines with J gene TRBJ1-3; D is unclear. The CDR3 contains 15 residues. Trimming removed 3 bases at V and 0 bases at J, with 10 bases between. CDR1 and CDR2 from the germline V gene are SGHKS and YYEKEE (reference sequence). CDR3 amino acids: CASSSAGLSGNTIYF. The CDR3 nucleotides read TGTGCCAGCAGCTCGGCCGGTCTCTCTGGAAACACCATATATTTT.